The 28 T cell receptor beta chains below all came from one sample that was sequenced in a study of cytomegalovirus exposure and HLA in healthy donors. In the PCR, 60 Vbeta and 13 Jbeta primers were used. Data came from immunoSEQ multiplex PCR; TCRdb stores just in-frame clones and leaves some out. The data hold roughly 200,000 clones, with around 83% observed a single time. Sequencing input: PBMCs. The receptors originated from a woman aged 40-49 years in good health and CMV-seronegative.

In regard to this clone: Other DNA sequences from this sample encode an identical CDR3 as well. The chain uses TRBV9 and TRBJ2-7; 10 positions match TRBD2. CDR3 length: 15 residues. Germline assignment: CDR1 SGDLS and CDR2 YYNGEE. V was pared by 0 bases and J by 3 bases, with 3 bases of the junction left unmatched. The CDR3 DNA is TGTGCCAGCAGCGTAGCAGCTAGCGGGAGCTACGAGCAGTACTTC. Amino acids: CASSVAASGSYEQYF.

V and J are TRBV9 and TRBJ1-4; 10 bases line up with TRBD1. CDR3 length: 18 amino acids. Germline-derived CDR1 and CDR2 are SGDLS and YYNGEE. V was clipped by 3 bases and J by 3 bases; unmatched bases: 11. The CDR3 DNA follows: TGTGCCAGCAGCGAAAGGACAGGGGGGACGGCGGCTAATGAAAAACTGTTTTTT. Translated, it gives CASSERTGGTAANEKLFF.

The chain has TRBV6-6 and TRBJ2-7; D unclear. In germline, CDR1 is MNHNY, CDR2 SVGAGI (reference sequence). The V and J ends lost 1 base and 6 bases respectively, with 13 bases between them. The CDR3 is 14 amino acids. CDR3 amino acids: CASSYFTTHFEQYF. The CDR3 DNA follows: TGTGCCAGCAGTTACTTTACTACCCACTTCGAGCAGTACTTC.

This clone has more than one count but fewer than ten. In DNA form, the CDR3 reads TGTGCCAGCAGCGTAGACTTCACGACTAGCGCCAAGCAGTACTTC. As protein: CASSVDFTTSAKQYF. This chain joins TRBV9 and TRBJ2-5, with 8 positions matching TRBD2. CDR1 and CDR2 from the germline V gene are SGDLS and YYNGEE. Unmatched junction bases numbered 12, after V lost 0 bases and J lost 11 bases. The CDR3 consists of 15 residues.

The chain employs TRBV5-6 and TRBJ1-2, with 8 positions matching TRBD1. The length of the CDR3 is 15 residues. V dropped 3 bases and J dropped 3; count of bases not matched to a gene: 7. Germline loops: CDR1 SGHDT, CDR2 YYEEEE. CDR3 bases: TGTGCCAGCAGCTACGGACAGGGTACCGACTATGGCTACACCTTC. Translating gives CASSYGQGTDYGYTF.

The V call is TRBV4-1, the J call TRBJ2-1; tentatively, D is TRBD2 (7 bases). The germline V gene encodes CDR1 MGHRA and CDR2 YSYEKL. The CDR3 contains 18 residues. V dropped 0 bases and J dropped 2 bases, with 17 bases sitting between them. The CDR3 coding sequence is TGCGCCAGCAGCCAAGATCAATCAGGGGCGGGAGCCTACAATGAGCAGTTCTTC. Encoded protein: CASSQDQSGAGAYNEQFF.

This clone was detected only a few times. The chain has TRBV10-1 and TRBJ2-7, with D possibly matching TRBD2 (7 bases). V dropped 0 bases and J dropped 8 bases, with 17 bases sitting between them. Per germline, CDR1 WNHNN and CDR2 SYGVQD (reference sequence). There are 15 residues in the CDR3. The CDR3 DNA is TGCGCCAGCAGTGAGTCCCCGAACGGGGGGCTGAAGCAGTACTTC. Its translation: CASSESPNGGLKQYF.

The chain carries TRBV28 and TRBJ2-7, with 7 bases matching TRBD1. J lost 3 bases, V lost 3 bases, and 8 bases had no gene match. This CDR3 comprises 15 residues. Germline V gene data show CDR1 as MDHEN and CDR2 as SYDVKM. The CDR3 region has the DNA TGTGCCAGCAGTTTCGTACAGGGGCCGGGCTACGAGCAGTACTTC. This codes for CASSFVQGPGYEQYF.

The chain is built from TRBV4-1 and TRBJ2-5; 8 bases match TRBD1. This CDR3 comprises 13 residues. V lost 7 bases, J lost 5 bases, and 6 bases stayed unmatched. Germline CDR1 is MGHRA and CDR2 is YSYEKL. CDR3 region: CASKDRASETQYF. The DNA of the CDR3 is TGCGCCAGCAAGGACAGGGCTAGTGAGACCCAGTACTTC.

This clone came up once. This chain connects TRBV2 to TRBJ2-5; TRBD2 aligns across 16 bases. V was pared by 4 bases and J by 5 bases, with 7 bases of the junction left unmatched. Germline CDR1 reads SNHLY; CDR2 reads FYNNEI. This CDR3 comprises 17 residues. CDR3 coding DNA: TGTGCCAGCAGTGCCGGGACTAGCGGGAGGGCCGGGGAGACCCAGTACTTC. Translation gives CASSAGTSGRAGETQYF.

The CDR3 spells CAISEPEGLSGQFF. The CDR3 nucleotides read TGTGCCATCAGCGAACCGGAAGGATTGTCGGGGCAGTTCTTC. The J gene is TRBJ2-1, the V gene TRBV10-3; D gene ambiguous. Trimming took off 6 bases at V and 12 bases at J, with 21 bases between the two ends. This CDR3 contains 14 residues. Germline-derived CDR1 and CDR2 are ENHRY and SYGVKD.

The gene calls are TRBV6-4 and TRBJ1-1; D not certain. CDR3 length: 15 amino acids. V was trimmed by 8 bases and J by 0 bases, leaving 16 bases between them. CDR1 is MRHNA and CDR2 is SNTAGT in the germline V gene. The CDR3 nucleotides are TGTGCCAGCCGCTACGAGCCGGGAATGAACACTGAAGCTTTCTTT. Protein product: CASRYEPGMNTEAFF.

The chain is built from TRBV27 and TRBJ1-1; no clear D gene. With 6 bases removed from V and 2 bases from J, the gap between germline ends came to 10 bases. CDR1 is MNHEY, CDR2 SMNVEV, per germline (reference sequence). The CDR3 sequence is 13 residues long. The CDR3 DNA reads as TGTGCCAGCAGCCTAACCTTTAACACTGAAGCTTTCTTT. Protein product: CASSLTFNTEAFF.

This chain joins TRBV7-2 and TRBJ2-7, with 8 positions matching TRBD1. With V trimmed by 1 base and J by 1 base, 0 bases remained unmatched. Germline values: CDR1 SGHTA, CDR2 FQGNSA. The CDR3 contains 14 residues. CDR3 bases: TGTGCCAGCAGCTTAGGGACAGGGTCCTACGAGCAGTACTTC. Its translation: CASSLGTGSYEQYF.

This clone was found once. The gene calls are TRBV27 and TRBJ1-2, with D uncertain. The CDR3 totals 12 residues. The V end was cut by 4 bases, the J end by 4 bases, with 7 bases between. Germline V gene lookup returns CDR1 MNHEY and CDR2 SMNVEV (reference sequence). CDR3 protein: CASSSDFYGYTF. In DNA form, the CDR3 reads TGTGCCAGCAGTTCGGACTTCTATGGCTACACCTTC.

The gene calls are TRBV19 and TRBJ1-1; D is possibly TRBD1 (6 bases). With 5 bases removed from V and 6 bases from J, the gap between germline ends came to 19 bases. The germline CDR1 and CDR2 sequences are LNHDA and SQIVND (reference sequence). The CDR3 loop spans 15 amino acids. CDR3 DNA: TGTGCCAGTAGTCGGTACCCGTCAGGGGCGGCTGAAGCTTTCTTT. Its translation: CASSRYPSGAAEAFF.

This clone occurred once. The genes are TRBV9 and TRBJ2-5; TRBD2 aligns across 11 bases. The V gene's germline CDR1 is SGDLS and CDR2 YYNGEE. This CDR3 contains 16 residues. Trimming took 0 bases from V and 6 from J; bases not matched to a gene: 7. The CDR3 coding sequence is TGTGCCAGCAGCGTAGGACTAGCGGGACAGGAGAAGACCCAGTACTTC. Translation: CASSVGLAGQEKTQYF.

This sequence joins TRBV28 and TRBJ2-2; 8 bases line up with TRBD2. This CDR3 has 15 residues. The germline CDR1 and CDR2 sequences are MDHEN and SYDVKM. The ends lost 6 bases at V and 4 bases at J; junction bases unmatched: 7. The CDR3 DNA sequence: TGTGCCAGCAGATCAGCGGGAGTGGGCACCGGGGAGCTGTTTTTT. This encodes CASRSAGVGTGELFF.

The CDR3 spells CAWSVPGFRDGELFF. CDR3 DNA: TGTGCCTGGAGTGTACCAGGGTTCCGAGACGGGGAGCTGTTTTTT. The chain uses TRBV30 and TRBJ2-2; D might be TRBD1 (5 bases). The CDR3 loop spans 15 amino acids. V lost 0 bases and J 7 bases, leaving 15 bases between the germline ends. The germline V gene has CDR1 GTSNPN and CDR2 SVGIG (reference sequence).

The chain joins TRBV19 to TRBJ2-7; D perhaps matches TRBD1 (6 bases). The CDR3 contains 14 residues. CDR1 and CDR2 from the germline V gene are LNHDA and SQIVND (reference sequence). The ends were cut back, 3 bases at V and 3 bases at J, with 12 bases in the middle. DNA of the CDR3: TGTGCCAGTAGTATGGGGGCAGGCGACTACGAGCAGTACTTC. It yields the protein CASSMGAGDYEQYF.

This chain joins TRBV25-1 and TRBJ2-4; tentative D call: TRBD2 (5 bases). The CDR3 length is 12 residues. The germline gives CDR1 MGHDK, CDR2 SYGVNS. The V and J ends lost 4 bases and 8 bases respectively, with 9 bases between them. Here the CDR3 reads CASSGGLDIQYF. The CDR3 DNA sequence: TGTGCCAGCAGTGGCGGACTTGACATTCAGTACTTC.

This clone was seen a handful of times. The CDR3 sequence: CASSYGTGGGTEAFF. In DNA, the CDR3 is TGTGCCAGCAGTTACGGGACAGGGGGTGGGACTGAAGCTTTCTTT. The V call is TRBV6-5, the J call TRBJ1-1; 11 bases map to TRBD1. The V segment lost 2 bases and the J segment 5 bases; nucleotides outside the gene matches: 4. The germline V gene encodes CDR1 MNHEY and CDR2 SVGAGI. CDR3 length: 15 amino acids.

The chain uses TRBV5-6 and TRBJ2-1; 12 positions agree with TRBD2. V lost 0 bases, J lost 10 bases, and 8 bases stayed unmatched. CDR1 and CDR2 (germline): SGHDT, YYEEEE. CDR3 length equals 16 residues. The CDR3 sequence is CASSLVLAGGPREQFF. CDR3 nucleotide sequence: TGTGCCAGCAGCTTGGTCCTAGCGGGAGGGCCTCGGGAGCAGTTCTTC.

The chain combines TRBV5-1 with TRBJ2-5; tentative D call: TRBD1 (5 bases). CDR3 length equals 16 residues. Germline V gene data show CDR1 as SGHRS and CDR2 as YFSETQ. Trimming cost V 0 bases and J 5 bases, with 17 bases left between them. The CDR3 sequence is CASSLAVQAHRETQYF. CDR3 DNA: TGCGCCAGCAGCTTGGCAGTTCAGGCCCACAGGGAGACCCAGTACTTC.

A few counts support this clone. The V and J genes are TRBV27 and TRBJ2-1, with 7 bases fitting TRBD1. This CDR3 has 13 amino acids. Germline loops: CDR1 MNHEY, CDR2 SMNVEV (reference sequence). With 9 bases clipped from V and 5 bases from J, the junction kept 7 bases outside the gene matches. The CDR3 loop reads CASFQQGNNEQFF. In DNA form, the CDR3 reads TGTGCCAGTTTCCAACAGGGGAACAATGAGCAGTTCTTC.

V gene TRBV27 combines with J gene TRBJ2-7, with D perhaps TRBD2 (6 bases). Germline CDR1 and CDR2: MNHEY and SMNVEV (reference sequence). Trimming removed 4 bases at V and 2 bases at J, with 12 bases between. This CDR3 contains 14 residues. The CDR3 protein is CASSSLTRTYEQYF. The DNA of the CDR3 is TGTGCCAGCAGTTCGCTGACTAGAACCTACGAGCAGTACTTC.

The sample holds a few counts of this clone. The chain combines TRBV9 with TRBJ2-7; D is ambiguous. Germline V gene lookup returns CDR1 SGDLS and CDR2 YYNGEE. This CDR3 has 15 residues. The V end was cut by 0 bases, the J end by 0 bases, with 10 bases between. The chain's CDR3 is CASSVDSSSSYEQYF. CDR3 coding DNA: TGTGCCAGCAGCGTAGATAGCTCCAGCTCCTACGAGCAGTACTTC.

The count of this clone is one. The V call is TRBV2, the J call TRBJ2-7, with TRBD2 as a possible D gene (5 bases). The CDR3 is made up of 16 amino acids. With 1 base removed from V and 6 bases from J, the gap between germline ends came to 19 bases. CDR1 is SNHLY, CDR2 FYNNEI, per germline. The CDR3 spells CASSEGSLVWEIEQYF. Written as DNA, the CDR3 is TGTGCCAGCAGTGAAGGCTCGCTAGTCTGGGAGATCGAGCAGTACTTC.